This T cell receptor beta chain stems from a study of glioma-infiltrating T cells after dendritic cell vaccination. Study as a whole: Patients had newly diagnosed or recurrent glioblastoma and received dendritic cell vaccines. Treatment, given 2003 to 2012, was autologous tumor lysate-pulsed dendritic cell vaccination.

Germline CDR1 and CDR2: LGHNA and YNFKEQ. Trimming left V 0 bases short and J 6 bases short, with 17 bases between. CDR3 length: 17 amino acids. Measured with immunoSEQ multiplex PCR; TCRdb has only the in-frame clones, and not every one. The profile shows some 91,000 clones, over 75% of them singletons. Documented time point: after dendritic cell vaccination, including at tumor progression/relapse. The origin of this receptor is a human donor with glioblastoma. Sequenced material: blood, taken after dendritic cell vaccination. V usage is TRBV4-2 and J usage is TRBJ2-2; D perhaps matches TRBD1 (6 bases). CDR3 sequence: CASSQDVSGAVAGELFF. The CDR3 DNA follows: TGTGCCAGCAGCCAAGACGTATCAGGGGCGGTAGCCGGGGAGCTGTTTTTT.